Below, 22 T cell receptor beta chains from the same sample are listed, as sequenced in a study of blood T cells in healthy people across ages. PCR was performed a second time for roughly 7 to 11 cycles using a sample-barcoded 5' primer and a J-beta primer mix. Via MiXCR, TCRdb re-called the 5' RACE reads, giving one row per CDR3 protein. This sample has 650,000 to 800,000 distinct CDR3 sequences, with roughly half found just once. Sequencing used blood. These receptors were taken from a woman aged 80 or over in good health.

This clonotype was observed a handful of times. Just one base apart from a much larger clone, this may be a read error. The V and J genes are TRBV4-2 and TRBJ2-5; D not certain. With 1 base removed from V and 11 bases from J, the gap between germline ends came to 20 bases. Germline loops: CDR1 LGHNA, CDR2 YNFKEQ. This CDR3 contains 15 residues. In DNA form, the CDR3 reads TGTGCCAGCAGCCAAGCTTACGGACCCTACAATGAGCAGTACTTC. Residues: CASSQAYGPYNEQYF.

The J gene is TRBJ1-5, the V gene TRBV20-1, with a tentative D call TRBD1 (6 bases). The CDR3 sequence is 13 residues long. Trimming took off 3 bases at V and 4 bases at J, with 10 bases between the two ends. CDR1 DFQATT and CDR2 SNEGSKA come from the germline V gene (reference sequence). The CDR3 nucleotides read TGCAGTGCTAGCTACAGGGCGAATCAGCCCCAGCATTTT. It yields the protein CSASYRANQPQHF.

This clonotype has ten or more counts. The chain uses TRBV5-1 and TRBJ2-3; D gene ambiguous. There are 13 residues in the CDR3. Looked up from germline, CDR1 is SGHRS and CDR2 is YFSETQ. The V end lost 6 bases, the J end lost 1 base, and 9 bases lay between the germline ends. CDR3 bases: TGCGCCAGCAACCCGAGTGGCACAGATACGCAGTATTTT. Translated: CASNPSGTDTQYF.

This clonotype came up a few times. The chain carries TRBV5-1 and TRBJ2-1; D perhaps matches TRBD2 (5 bases). Germline V gene sequence: CDR1 SGHRS, CDR2 YFSETQ. Trimming pared 4 bases from V and 6 bases from J, leaving 11 bases between. The CDR3 contains 13 residues. The CDR3 sequence: CASSADWGNEQFF. The CDR3 DNA reads as TGCGCCAGCAGCGCGGACTGGGGCAATGAGCAGTTCTTC.

This clonotype was observed a handful of times. The CDR3 DNA reads as TGTGCCAGCAGCTTTTATAGCGGGGGGCGGGACACCGGGGAGCTGTTTTTT. This translates into CASSFYSGGRDTGELFF. The chain uses TRBV7-2 and TRBJ2-2, with TRBD2 matching over 10 bases. Looked up from germline, CDR1 is SGHTA and CDR2 is FQGNSA. The V and J ends lost 3 bases and 3 bases, in that order; junction bases with no gene match: 7. This CDR3 has 17 residues. Combining the CDR3 with reference TRBV7-2 and TRBJ2-2 gives the whole variable domain GAGVSQSPSNKVTEKGKDVELRCDPISGHTALYWYRQSLGQGLEFLIYFQGNSAPDKSGLPSDRFSAERTGGSVSTLTIQRTQQEDSAVYLCASSFYSGGRDTGELFFGEGSRLTVL.

Only a few counts were recorded for this clonotype. An end of the junction differs from the germline gene, which may be a read error. The rearrangement joins TRBV30 to TRBJ1-2, with unresolved D. The CDR3 has 12 residues. CDR1 is GTSNPN, CDR2 SVGIG, per germline (reference sequence). CDR3: CAGSVPVYGYTF. The CDR3 DNA reads TGTGCCGGGAGTGTGCCGGTGTATGGCTACACCTTC.

V usage is TRBV3-1 and J usage is TRBJ2-7, with D maybe TRBD2 (5 bases). The DNA end favors TRBJ2-5, so the J call may be wrong. In germline, CDR1 is LGHDT, CDR2 YNNKEL (reference sequence). This CDR3 has 15 amino acids. CDR3 coding DNA: TGTGCCAGCAGCCAAGCAGTAGGGATCGGGGTGACCCAGTACTTC. Its translation: CASSQAVGIGVTQYF.

A note on this clonotype: A much larger clone lies a single base off, so this may be a read error. CDR3 DNA sequence: TGTGCCAGCACACCAACGTCGGGCAGCTTAGTCAAAAACATTCAGTACTTC. Amino acid sequence: CASTPTSGSLVKNIQYF. The chain links TRBV7-2 to TRBJ2-4, with unresolved D. The ends were cut back, 7 bases at V and 3 bases at J, with 22 bases in the middle. This CDR3 has 17 residues. CDR1 and CDR2 from the germline V gene are SGHTA and FQGNSA.

The J gene is TRBJ2-1, the V gene TRBV11-2; D assignment may be TRBD1 or TRBD2 (5 bases each). The CDR3 is made up of 16 amino acids. V shed 0 bases and J shed 6 bases, with 15 bases lying between them. The V gene's germline CDR1 is SGHAT and CDR2 FQNNGV. Here the CDR3 reads CASSLDLGPHINEQFF. The CDR3 DNA is TGTGCCAGCAGCTTAGATTTGGGACCCCACATCAATGAGCAGTTCTTC.

With respect to this clonotype: Germline is not matched at one junction end, which may reflect a read error. The rearrangement joins TRBV4-1 to TRBJ2-5; the D is unclear. TRBJ2-7 explains the end of the DNA better; the J call may be wrong. The germline gives CDR1 MGHRA, CDR2 YSYEKL. This CDR3 has 11 residues. The CDR3 loop is CTSSQSYEQYF. The CDR3 DNA reads as TGCACCAGCAGCCAATCTTACGAGCAGTACTTC.

This chain links TRBV12-3 or TRBV12-4 with TRBJ1-1, with D possibly matching TRBD1 (6 bases). The CDR3 has 16 amino acids. Trimming left V 6 bases short and J 5 bases short, with 22 bases between. CDR3 sequence: CASSPEDPRGRTEAFF. DNA for the CDR3: TGTGCCAGCAGCCCCGAGGACCCGAGGGGGAGGACTGAAGCTTTCTTT.

This clonotype was counted a single time. This rearrangement joins TRBV9 to TRBJ1-4; TRBD1 might be the D (6 bases). CDR1 is SGDLS, CDR2 YYNGEE, per germline. V was clipped by 3 bases and J by 7 bases, with 19 bases between them. This CDR3 contains 16 residues. This CDR3 reads CASSADLQGRGEKLFF. Here the CDR3 DNA reads TGTGCCAGCAGCGCGGACCTTCAGGGGCGCGGTGAAAAACTGTTTTTT.

The genes are TRBV6-6 and TRBJ2-7; no definite D call. V gave up 4 bases and J gave up 3 bases, with 7 bases separating them. Germline CDR1 is MNHNY and CDR2 is SVGAGI (reference sequence). CDR3 length equals 12 residues. The CDR3 is CASSFAFYEQYF. Written as DNA, the CDR3 is TGTGCCAGCAGTTTTGCCTTCTACGAGCAGTACTTC.

A note on this clonotype: A clone one base away is much larger, so this may be a read error. V is TRBV5-1 and J is TRBJ2-3; D is unresolved. The length of the CDR3 is 11 residues. Trimming stripped 9 bases from V and 5 bases from J, with 10 bases between. Germline-derived CDR1 and CDR2 are SGHRS and YFSETQ. The CDR3: CANRGRDTQYF. Written as DNA, the CDR3 is TGCGCCAACAGAGGTAGAGATACGCAGTATTTT.

This rearrangement joins TRBV29-1 to TRBJ1-2; no firm D call. Germline loops: CDR1 SQVTM, CDR2 ANQGSEA. V lost 4 bases and J lost 4, with 13 bases in between. The CDR3 covers 13 residues. Here the CDR3 reads CSVVFPNFYGYTF. The CDR3 coding sequence is TGCAGCGTTGTATTCCCGAACTTCTATGGCTACACCTTC. The full variable domain, its missing parts supplied by reference TRBV29-1 and TRBJ1-2, is SAVISQKPSRDICQRGTSLTIQCQVDSQVTMMFWYRQQPGQSLTLIATANQGSEATYESGFVIDKFPISRPNLTFSTLTVSNMSPEDSSIYLCSVVFPNFYGYTFGSGTRLTVV.

This clonotype was observed at least ten times. The gene calls are TRBV28 and TRBJ2-5, with 7 bases identical to TRBD1. J gave up 7 bases and V 6 bases, and 14 bases lay outside the gene matches. Germline loops: CDR1 MDHEN, CDR2 SYDVKM. The CDR3 is 15 amino acids. The chain's CDR3 is CASSRDSLQVGTQYF. CDR3 nucleotide sequence: TGTGCCAGCAGCCGGGACAGCTTACAAGTCGGGACCCAGTACTTC.

A note on this clonotype: A much larger clonotype is one base distant, so this may be a read error. V and J are TRBV2 and TRBJ2-5; D unclear. This CDR3 region has 12 residues. Trimming left V 8 bases short and J 11 bases short, with 18 bases between. Germline V gene sequence: CDR1 SNHLY, CDR2 FYNNEI. In DNA form, the CDR3 reads TGTGCCAGCTCCGAGATGTTCAATGAGCAGTACTTC. This translates into CASSEMFNEQYF.

There are many counts of this clonotype. J is TRBJ2-3 and V is TRBV5-1; TRBD2 agrees at 12 bases. The J segment lost 5 bases and the V segment lost 0 bases, leaving 1 base of the junction unmatched. The CDR3 has 15 residues. Looked up from germline, CDR1 is SGHRS and CDR2 is YFSETQ. For the CDR3, the DNA is TGCGCCAGCAGCTTGGGACTAGCGGGGGAAGATACGCAGTATTTT. It encodes CASSLGLAGEDTQYF.

There are many counts of this clonotype. This sequence joins TRBV27 and TRBJ2-1; the D gene is possibly TRBD1 (6 bases). CDR1 MNHEY and CDR2 SMNVEV come from the germline V gene (reference sequence). Trimming cost V 8 bases and J 10 bases, with 30 bases left between them. The CDR3 has 17 amino acids. CDR3 region: CASFYLGTSPNKLEQFF. In nucleotides, the CDR3 is TGTGCCAGCTTCTACCTAGGGACATCCCCAAATAAATTGGAGCAGTTCTTC.

This clonotype was seen at least ten times. The V call is TRBV3-1, the J call TRBJ2-3; D remains ambiguous. Germline assignment: CDR1 LGHDT and CDR2 YNNKEL (reference sequence). This CDR3 has 12 residues. V gave up 0 bases and J gave up 9 bases, with 7 bases separating them. CDR3: CASSQEKETQYF. CDR3 nucleotide sequence: TGTGCCAGCAGCCAAGAAAAGGAAACGCAGTATTTT.

This clonotype was detected ten times or more. CDR3 residues: CASSRTGGGNTDTQYF. CDR3 sequence (DNA): TGTGCCAGCAGCCGCACTGGGGGAGGGAACACAGATACGCAGTATTTT. The chain combines TRBV7-9 with TRBJ2-3; 7 bases are a match to TRBD2. Per germline, CDR1 SEHNR and CDR2 FQNEAQ (reference sequence). The junction had 10 bases not matched to a gene; V was cut back by 5 bases and J by 2 bases. The CDR3 totals 16 residues.

The DNA of the CDR3 is TGTGCCACCAGCGAAACGGGTGCGTGGACCCAGTACTTC. It translates to CATSETGAWTQYF. This chain connects TRBV24-1 to TRBJ2-5; D is unclear. Germline V lookup: CDR1 KGHDR, CDR2 SFDVKD. Between the trimmed V and J ends, which lost 7 bases and 7 bases, there was a span of 15 bases. The CDR3 runs to 13 residues.